This T cell receptor beta chain was sequenced during a study of cytomegalovirus exposure and HLA in healthy donors. As for the study in general: The 120 million or so unique TCR beta sequences, from 150 million to 200 million T cells, were found by an earlier analysis. Overall study findings and caveats: TCR beta V- and J-gene trimming was later associated with a missense DCLRE1C variant. Earlier analysis yielded a pattern in which most TCR beta V segments were productive about 90% or about 30% of the time.

Trimming took 4 bases from V and 1 from J; bases not matched to a gene: 2. The CDR3 spans 16 residues. In germline, CDR1 is SGHDT, CDR2 YYEEEE. On this clone itself: Its antigen is undetermined.

Use of 60 Vbeta and 13 Jbeta primers characterized the PCR. As handled by the study authors: A later analysis tallied 87 million or so unique TCR beta chains, approximately 11 million of them shared. Sequencing was performed with immunoSEQ multiplex PCR; in TCRdb, only in-frame clones are kept and a portion is missing. That table supplies the V and J calls and clone size; D and trimming were determined from the DNA. Found here are 180,000 or so clones; the top ten clones hold roughly 0.74%. The sample was PBMCs. The sequence was obtained from a boy between 5 and 17 years old in good health and CMV-seronegative. The chain is built from TRBV5-6 and TRBJ2-3; 14 bases fit TRBD2. DNA for the CDR3: TGTGCCAGCAGCCTGGGACTAGCGGGGGGCACAGATACGCAGTATTTT. Encoded protein: CASSLGLAGGTDTQYF.